This T cell receptor beta chain was obtained from a study of T cell responses to AZD1222 COVID-19 vaccine. The study, taken as a whole, reports: Spike-specific TCR breadth and depth grew following two AZD1222 doses.

For this clone: Its antigen is undetermined.

Sequencing used immunoSEQ multiplex PCR; TCRdb keeps in-frame clones, though not all of them. The sample comprises some 280,000 clones, about 94% of which are singletons, and around 0.6% rests with the top ten. The sequence was collected from an adult who received the AZD1222 COVID-19 vaccine. Sequencing was performed on peripheral blood, taken 28 days after the second AZD1222 dose.

In DNA, the CDR3 is TGTGCCAGCAGTGACTCGGACAGGGGAAGGAACCCCAATGAGCAGTTCTTC. This codes for CASSDSDRGRNPNEQFF. V and J are TRBV6-4 and TRBJ2-1; TRBD1 agrees at 9 bases. Per germline, CDR1 MRHNA and CDR2 SNTAGT. The CDR3 consists of 17 residues. The V gene end was trimmed by 0 bases and the J gene end by 6 bases; junction bases not matched to a gene: 9.